The 9 T cell receptor beta chains below were found in one sample sequenced in a study of OX40 agonist ivuxolimab in advanced cancers. TCRdb's copy holds only in-frame clones and misses some; the assay was immunoSEQ multiplex PCR. The sample has tens of thousands of clones; about 79% are singletons. The source was CD4+ or CD8+ T cells sorted from blood, collected in a trial of the OX40 agonist ivuxolimab. The source is an adult with an advanced solid tumor such as melanoma, head and neck, liver or kidney cancer.

The V call is TRBV7-3, the J call TRBJ2-3; 9 bases align to TRBD2. The germline gives CDR1 SGHTA, CDR2 FQGTGA. The V gene end was trimmed by 5 bases and the J gene end by 2 bases; junction bases not matched to a gene: 8. The CDR3 consists of 16 residues. The CDR3 nucleotides are TGTGCCAGCAGCCCCAGCGGGGGGCTCTTCACAGATACGCAGTATTTT. Translating it yields CASSPSGGLFTDTQYF. The full variable domain, with the rest looked up from reference TRBV7-3 and TRBJ2-3, is GAGVSQTPSNKVTEKGKYVELRCDPISGHTALYWYRQSLGQGPEFLIYFQGTGAADDSGLPNDRFFAVRPEGSVSTLKIQRTERGDSAVYLCASSPSGGLFTDTQYFGPGTRLTVL.

The chain recombines TRBV11-1 with TRBJ2-4; no firm D call. Looked up from germline, CDR1 is SGHAT and CDR2 is FQDESV (reference sequence). Trimming pared 3 bases from V and 1 base from J, leaving 13 bases between. The CDR3 length is 16 residues. CDR3 sequence: CASSFRPKEAKNIQYF. In DNA, the CDR3 is TGTGCCAGCAGCTTTCGACCGAAAGAGGCCAAAAACATTCAGTACTTC. The full variable domain, completed using reference TRBV11-1 and TRBJ2-4, is EAEVAQSPRYKITEKSQAVAFWCDPISGHATLYWYRQILGQGPELLVQFQDESVVDDSQLPKDRFSAERLKGVDSTLKIQPAELGDSAMYLCASSFRPKEAKNIQYFGAGTRLSVL.

The rearrangement links TRBV7-9 to TRBJ1-2; 8 nucleotides align to TRBD1. V shed 3 bases and J 8 bases; nucleotides not matched to a gene: 8. Germline V gene lookup returns CDR1 SEHNR and CDR2 FQNEAQ (reference sequence). The CDR3 has 14 amino acids. The DNA of the CDR3 is TGTGCCAGCAGCTTCCCGGACCGACAGGGGGGCTACACCTTC. Protein sequence: CASSFPDRQGGYTF. Supplemented by reference TRBV7-9 and TRBJ1-2, the full variable domain reads DTGVSQNPRHKITKRGQNVTFRCDPISEHNRLYWYRQTLGQGPEFLTYFQNEAQLEKSRLLSDRFSAERPKGSFSTLEIQRTEQGDSAMYLCASSFPDRQGGYTFGSGTRLTVV.

The genes are TRBV7-9 and TRBJ1-3; no clear D. V was pared by 2 bases and J by 0 bases, with 2 bases between. The CDR3 spans 13 residues. CDR1 and CDR2 from the germline V gene are SEHNR and FQNEAQ (reference sequence). CDR3: CASSLNSGNTIYF. The CDR3 nucleotides are TGTGCCAGCAGCTTAAACTCTGGAAACACCATATATTTT.

This sequence joins TRBV5-6 and TRBJ1-2; 7 bases align to TRBD1. V shed 4 bases and J 5 bases; nucleotides not matched to a gene: 8. This CDR3 has 14 residues. From germline, CDR1 is SGHDT and CDR2 YYEEEE. The CDR3 spells CASSPRDSLYGYTF. CDR3 coding DNA: TGTGCCAGCAGCCCCCGGGACAGCTTATATGGCTACACCTTC. The variable domain in full, with the rest retrieved from reference TRBV5-6 and TRBJ1-2, is DAGVTQSPTHLIKTRGQQVTLRCSPKSGHDTVSWYQQALGQGPQFIFQYYEEEERQRGNFPDRFSGHQFPNYSSELNVNALLLGDSALYLCASSPRDSLYGYTFGSGTRLTVV.

This clone was picked up one time. The rearrangement uses TRBV5-6 and TRBJ1-4, with 7 bases that match TRBD1. CDR1 and CDR2 from the germline V gene are SGHDT and YYEEEE. J gave up 7 bases and V 0 bases, and 0 bases lay outside the gene matches. CDR3 length equals 13 residues. The CDR3 DNA reads TGTGCCAGCAGCTTGGACAGGGGTGAAAAACTGTTTTTT. Translation gives CASSLDRGEKLFF.

J is TRBJ2-3 and V is TRBV2; TRBD1 agrees at 8 bases. The length of the CDR3 is 15 residues. Trimming at V came to 4 bases and at J to 2 bases, leaving 5 bases not matched to a gene. Germline V lookup: CDR1 SNHLY, CDR2 FYNNEI. In DNA form, the CDR3 reads TGTGCCAGCAGTGGACAGGGGCTCCACACAGATACGCAGTATTTT. Its translation is CASSGQGLHTDTQYF.

The V gene is TRBV6-1, the J gene TRBJ2-2, with 7 bases identical to TRBD1. Unmatched junction bases numbered 5, after V lost 3 bases and J lost 7 bases. CDR1 and CDR2 (germline): MNHNS, SASEGT. There are 14 residues in the CDR3. The CDR3 region has the DNA TGTGCCAGCAGTGAGAATGACAGGGTCGGGGAGCTGTTTTTT. Protein sequence: CASSENDRVGELFF.

This chain uses TRBV7-2 with TRBJ1-2; D is unclear. Germline-derived CDR1 and CDR2 are SGHTA and FQGNSA. Trimming cost V 0 bases and J 8 bases, with 7 bases left between them. The CDR3 covers 12 residues. CDR3 region: CASSLAPGGYTF. The CDR3 bases are TGTGCCAGCAGCTTAGCGCCCGGGGGCTACACCTTC.